This T cell receptor (beta chain) was documented in a study of blood T cells in healthy people across ages. Study overall: In model experiments, template switching was able to capture about one barcoded beta molecule for every two T cells that were present. Study-wide results and limits: Unknown donor CMV status possibly confounded expanded clonotype changes. Diversity estimated from one million T cells was considered an underestimate.

Next came a second PCR, run for about 7 to 12 cycles, which used a sample-barcoded 5' primer along with a J-beta primer mix. Every individual sample yielded 2.5 million or more paired-end reads (each containing CDR3). TCRdb ran MiXCR on the 5' RACE reads and lists one entry per CDR3 protein. The sample carries around 1.5 million distinct CDR3 sequences, about 31% recorded once. The CDR3 has 15 residues. The germline CDR1 and CDR2 sequences are DFQATT and SNEGSKA (reference sequence). With V trimmed by 6 bases and J by 10 bases, 16 bases remained unmatched. On this clonotype itself: The antigen is undetermined.

The TCR originated in a woman aged 30 to 39 in good health. The chain is built from TRBV20-1 and TRBJ2-1; 9 nucleotides line up with TRBD2. Sequenced input: blood. CDR3 nucleotide sequence: TGCAGTGCGAAAGACACGAGTCTAGCGGGGTTCGAGCAGTTCTTC. The encoded protein is CSAKDTSLAGFEQFF.